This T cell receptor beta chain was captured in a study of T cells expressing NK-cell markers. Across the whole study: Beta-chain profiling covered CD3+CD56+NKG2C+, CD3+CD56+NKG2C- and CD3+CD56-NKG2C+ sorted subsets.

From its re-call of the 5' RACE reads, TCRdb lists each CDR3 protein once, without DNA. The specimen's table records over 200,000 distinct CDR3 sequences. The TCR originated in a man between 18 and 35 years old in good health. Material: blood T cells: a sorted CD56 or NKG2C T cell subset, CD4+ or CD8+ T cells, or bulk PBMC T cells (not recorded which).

CDR3 in amino acids: CSAPRTITITEQFF. V and J are TRBV20-1 and TRBJ2-1; the D gene TCRdb calls, TRBD2, cannot be checked with no DNA. The CDR3 loop spans 14 amino acids. Germline V CDR1 and CDR2: DFQATT, SNEGSKA (reference sequence).